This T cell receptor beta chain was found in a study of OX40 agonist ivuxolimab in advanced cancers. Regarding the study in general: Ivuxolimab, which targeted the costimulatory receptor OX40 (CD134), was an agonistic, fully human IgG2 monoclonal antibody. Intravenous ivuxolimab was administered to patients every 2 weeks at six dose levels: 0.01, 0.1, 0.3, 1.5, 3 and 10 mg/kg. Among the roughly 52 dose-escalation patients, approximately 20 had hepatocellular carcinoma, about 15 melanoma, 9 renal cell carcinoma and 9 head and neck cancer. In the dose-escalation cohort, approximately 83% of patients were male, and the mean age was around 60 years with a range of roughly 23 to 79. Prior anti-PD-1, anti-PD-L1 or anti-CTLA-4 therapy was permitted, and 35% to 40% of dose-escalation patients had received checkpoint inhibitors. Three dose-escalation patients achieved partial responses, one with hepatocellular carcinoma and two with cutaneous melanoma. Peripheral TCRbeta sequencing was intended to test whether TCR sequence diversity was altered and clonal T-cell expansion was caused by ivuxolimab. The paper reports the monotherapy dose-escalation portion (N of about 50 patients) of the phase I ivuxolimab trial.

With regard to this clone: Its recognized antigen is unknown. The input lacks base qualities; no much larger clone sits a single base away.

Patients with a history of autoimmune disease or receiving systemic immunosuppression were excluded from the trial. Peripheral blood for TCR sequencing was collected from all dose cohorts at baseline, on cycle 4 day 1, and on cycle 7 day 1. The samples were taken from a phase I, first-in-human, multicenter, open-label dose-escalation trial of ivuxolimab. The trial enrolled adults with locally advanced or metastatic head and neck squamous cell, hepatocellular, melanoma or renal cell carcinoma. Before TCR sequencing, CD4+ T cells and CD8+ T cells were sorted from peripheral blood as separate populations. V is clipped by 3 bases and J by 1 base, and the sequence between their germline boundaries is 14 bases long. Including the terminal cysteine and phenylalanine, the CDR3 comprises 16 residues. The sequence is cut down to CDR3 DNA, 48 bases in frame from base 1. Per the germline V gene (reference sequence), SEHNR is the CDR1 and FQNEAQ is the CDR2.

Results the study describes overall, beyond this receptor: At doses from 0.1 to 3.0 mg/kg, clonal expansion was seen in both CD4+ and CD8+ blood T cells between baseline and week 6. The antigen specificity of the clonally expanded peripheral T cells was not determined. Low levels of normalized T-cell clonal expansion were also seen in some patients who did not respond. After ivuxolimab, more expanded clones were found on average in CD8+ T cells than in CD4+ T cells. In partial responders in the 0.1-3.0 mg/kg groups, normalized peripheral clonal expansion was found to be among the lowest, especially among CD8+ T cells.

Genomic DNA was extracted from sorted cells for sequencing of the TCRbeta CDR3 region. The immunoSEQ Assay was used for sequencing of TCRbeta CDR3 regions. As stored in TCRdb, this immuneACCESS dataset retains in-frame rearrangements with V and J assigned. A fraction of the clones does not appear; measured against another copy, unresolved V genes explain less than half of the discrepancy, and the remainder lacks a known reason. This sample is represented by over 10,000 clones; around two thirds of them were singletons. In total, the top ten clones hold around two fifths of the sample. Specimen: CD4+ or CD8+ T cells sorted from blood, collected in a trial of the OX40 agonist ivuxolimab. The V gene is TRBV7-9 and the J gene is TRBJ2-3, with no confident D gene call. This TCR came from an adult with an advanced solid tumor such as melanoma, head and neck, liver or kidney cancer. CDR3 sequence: CASSFGRSSGTDTQYF. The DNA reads TGTGCCAGCAGCTTCGGGCGGAGCTCCGGCACAGATACGCAGTATTTT.